This record looks at one TCR beta chain sequence and its context. The antigen remains undetermined. Semi-nested PCR with Nested Universal Primer A followed constant-region reverse priming of full-length variable regions. Each CDR3 protein is one row after TCRdb ran MiXCR on the 5' RACE reads. The sample contains over 45,000 distinct CDR3 sequences, 26% of which appear only once. Broader study findings: Tumor memory CD4+ T cell TCR gene usage clustered with blood and lymph node memory CD4+ cells and lymph node naive CD4+ cells.

Germline V CDR1 and CDR2: LGHNA, YNFKEQ. Trimming at V came to 6 bases and at J to 3 bases, leaving 9 bases not matched to a gene. The CDR3 covers 16 residues. The sorted Tregs were CD4+CD25+CD127-/low cells. Sequenced sample: tumor-infiltrating Tregs sorted from the breast tumor. The gene calls are TRBV4-2 and TRBJ2-1, with TRBD2 identical over 9 bases. This receptor was taken from a female donor with breast cancer. CDR3 bases: TGTGCCAGCAGTAGAGAATCTAGCGGGGTCTACAATGAGCAGTTCTTC. Amino acids: CASSRESSGVYNEQFF.